The present entry profiles one T cell receptor (beta chain) with its context. Data came from immunoSEQ multiplex PCR; TCRdb stores just in-frame clones and leaves some out. The sample has roughly 180,000 clones; approximately 92% are singletons. This CDR3 comprises 10 residues. Trimming cost V 2 bases and J 6 bases, with 1 base left between them. The sample belongs to a study of control samples from healthy donors and cancer patients. V usage is TRBV12-3 or TRBV12-4 and J usage is TRBJ1-2; D remains unclear. Sequenced sample: blood. The receptor was derived from a woman aged 55-70 years in good health. The CDR3 loop is CASSLNGYTF. Here the CDR3 DNA reads TGTGCCAGCAGTTTAAATGGCTACACCTTC.